Presented here are 28 T cell receptor beta chains from one specimen sequenced in a study of blood T cell repertoires in COVID-19. The data were produced by immunoSEQ multiplex PCR, yet TCRdb's version contains in-frame clones alone and is incomplete. The table shows 85,000 to 90,000 clones, with roughly 78% occurring only once. The specimen sequenced was peripheral blood. Receptors were obtained from a woman at least 80 years old with acute or convalescent COVID-19.

V gene TRBV19 combines with J gene TRBJ2-5, with 11 bases lining up with TRBD1. Losses at the gene ends were 6 bases for V and 4 bases for J; bases not matched to a gene: 10. Germline values: CDR1 LNHDA, CDR2 SQIVND (reference sequence). There are 16 residues in the CDR3. CDR3 loop: CASRDSDRGRRETQYF. In nucleotides, the CDR3 is TGTGCCAGTAGGGACTCGGACAGGGGGCGCAGAGAGACCCAGTACTTC.

The chain joins TRBV6-5 to TRBJ1-5; 9 nucleotides agree with TRBD1. J was trimmed by 2 bases and V by 7 bases; bases with no gene match: 6. Germline loops: CDR1 MNHEY, CDR2 SVGAGI. This CDR3 comprises 15 residues. In DNA, the CDR3 is TGTGCCAGCAAACAGGGGGCGCCCGGCAATCAGCCCCAGCATTTT. Encoded protein: CASKQGAPGNQPQHF.

The chain recombines TRBV7-9 with TRBJ1-1, with TRBD1 matching over 7 bases. This CDR3 has 14 residues. Per germline, CDR1 SEHNR and CDR2 FQNEAQ (reference sequence). After removal of 1 base from V and 7 bases from J, the junction contained 6 bases not matched to a gene. DNA for the CDR3: TGTGCCAGCAGCTTAGGAGGGGGCGTAGTTGAAGCTTTCTTT. Protein sequence: CASSLGGGVVEAFF.

CDR3 DNA sequence: TGCGCCAGCAGCCCCTCGGGACAGGGCTACGAGCAGTACTTC. This gives the protein CASSPSGQGYEQYF. The chain combines TRBV5-1 with TRBJ2-7; TRBD1 matches 9 bases. Trimming took 4 bases from V and 3 from J; bases not matched to a gene: 5. The CDR3 is made up of 14 amino acids. Germline lookup yields CDR1 SGHRS and CDR2 YFSETQ.

This rearrangement joins TRBV5-1 to TRBJ1-4; 7 bases are a match to TRBD1. The J segment lost 7 bases and the V segment lost 4 bases, leaving 10 bases of the junction unmatched. CDR3 size: 15 residues. Germline CDR1 reads SGHRS; CDR2 reads YFSETQ. The CDR3 region has the DNA TGCGCCAGCAGCCCGGGGGGGACAGTCGGTGAAAAACTGTTTTTT. Its translation: CASSPGGTVGEKLFF.

This clone was detected a few times. The V call is TRBV5-4, the J call TRBJ2-2, with 7 bases identical to TRBD2. Unmatched junction bases numbered 8, after V lost 4 bases and J lost 5 bases. The V gene's germline CDR1 is SGHNT and CDR2 YYREEE (reference sequence). CDR3 length: 15 amino acids. CDR3 protein: CASSRGSGGTGELFF. The CDR3 DNA sequence: TGTGCCAGCAGCCGGGGATCGGGGGGTACCGGGGAGCTGTTTTTT.

The V and J genes are TRBV29-1 and TRBJ2-2, with D unclear. Between the trimmed V and J ends, which lost 7 bases and 0 bases, there was a span of 12 bases. CDR1 SQVTM and CDR2 ANQGSEA come from the germline V gene. This CDR3 region has 14 residues. CDR3: CSASELTNTGELFF. CDR3 DNA sequence: TGCAGCGCCAGCGAGTTGACGAACACCGGGGAGCTGTTTTTT.

The chain employs TRBV7-2 and TRBJ2-3; 8 bases map to TRBD1. Germline V gives CDR1 SGHTA, CDR2 FQGNSA. Trimming took 1 base from V and 3 from J; bases not matched to a gene: 3. The CDR3 totals 15 residues. The CDR3 loop reads CASSLGTGKTDTQYF. The CDR3 bases are TGTGCCAGCAGCTTAGGGACAGGGAAGACAGATACGCAGTATTTT.

The V call is TRBV25-1, the J call TRBJ2-2; 8 nucleotides line up with TRBD2. Germline CDR1 is MGHDK and CDR2 is SYGVNS. The CDR3 is 16 amino acids. The V gene end was trimmed by 4 bases and the J gene end by 0 bases; junction bases not matched to a gene: 4. CDR3 nucleotides: TGTGCCAGCAGTGCCCAACTAGCGGCGAACACCGGGGAGCTGTTTTTT. It specifies CASSAQLAANTGELFF.

The chain joins TRBV6-5 to TRBJ1-1, with TRBD1 as a possible D gene (6 bases). The CDR3 covers 15 residues. V lost 2 bases and J lost 1, with 11 bases in between. CDR1 MNHEY and CDR2 SVGAGI come from the germline V gene. CDR3 residues: CASSYDRFPNTEAFF. CDR3 in DNA: TGTGCCAGCAGTTACGACAGGTTTCCGAACACTGAAGCTTTCTTT.

This chain connects TRBV19 to TRBJ1-4; D is ambiguous. Per the germline V gene, CDR1 is LNHDA and CDR2 is SQIVND (reference sequence). This CDR3 has 17 amino acids. V was trimmed by 5 bases and J by 0 bases, leaving 16 bases between them. The CDR3 DNA sequence: TGTGCCAGTAGTGCGAACATCCCGGGAGCAACTAATGAAAAACTGTTTTTT. This encodes CASSANIPGATNEKLFF. The full variable domain, completed using reference TRBV19 and TRBJ1-4, is DGGITQSPKYLFRKEGQNVTLSCEQNLNHDAMYWYRQDPGQGLRLIYYSQIVNDFQKGDIAEGYSVSREKKESFPLTVTSAQKNPTAFYLCASSANIPGATNEKLFFGSGTQLSVL.

The chain couples TRBV10-3 to TRBJ2-1, with a tentative D call TRBD1 (6 bases). The CDR3 is 15 residues long. V was pared by 4 bases and J by 0 bases, with 10 bases between. Germline CDR1 reads ENHRY; CDR2 reads SYGVKD. The CDR3 bases are TGTGCCATCAGTGGGGACATCCTCTCCTACAATGAGCAGTTCTTC. The encoded protein is CAISGDILSYNEQFF.

The chain couples TRBV5-6 to TRBJ2-7, with D possibly TRBD1 on 6 matching bases. The germline CDR1 and CDR2 sequences are SGHDT and YYEEEE. The CDR3 is 15 amino acids. V lost 0 bases and J lost 2, with 12 bases in between. The CDR3 sequence: CASSLGFGGPYEQYF. The CDR3 nucleotides read TGTGCCAGCAGCTTGGGGTTTGGGGGCCCCTACGAGCAGTACTTC.

The chain recombines TRBV19 with TRBJ1-5; TRBD1 matches 7 bases. V shed 7 bases, J shed 1 base, and the junction held 7 bases outside the gene matches. The germline CDR1 and CDR2 sequences are LNHDA and SQIVND (reference sequence). This CDR3 is 15 amino acids long. The CDR3 is CASKSGQRSNQPQHF. The CDR3 DNA follows: TGTGCCAGTAAGTCGGGACAGAGGAGCAATCAGCCCCAGCATTTT.

J is TRBJ2-5 and V is TRBV7-9, with a tentative D call TRBD1 (6 bases). V lost 0 bases, J lost 4 bases, and 15 bases lay in between. The germline V gene encodes CDR1 SEHNR and CDR2 FQNEAQ (reference sequence). CDR3 length: 16 residues. CDR3 DNA sequence: TGTGCCAGCAGCTTAGCCGGCCAGGGGTATAGAGAGACCCAGTACTTC. Residues: CASSLAGQGYRETQYF.

The count of this clone is one. V is TRBV15 and J is TRBJ2-7; D is unresolved. The CDR3 totals 11 residues. Germline V CDR1 and CDR2: LNHNV, YYDKDF (reference sequence). V was shortened by 4 bases and J by 5 bases, with 6 bases between the two germline ends. The CDR3 nucleotides are TGTGCCACCAGCACCGACAACGAGCAGTACTTC. Its protein is CATSTDNEQYF.

V gene TRBV19 combines with J gene TRBJ2-7; TRBD1 agrees at 8 bases. Trimming removed 5 bases from V and 4 bases from J; junction bases left unmatched: 4. This CDR3 comprises 13 residues. CDR1 is LNHDA, CDR2 SQIVND, per germline (reference sequence). This chain's CDR3 is CASSSQGAYEQYF. DNA for the CDR3: TGTGCCAGTAGTTCCCAGGGGGCTTACGAGCAGTACTTC.

V usage is TRBV11-3 and J usage is TRBJ1-1; possibly TRBD1 for D (6 bases). Germline V gene sequence: CDR1 SGHNT, CDR2 YENEEA. Trimming shortened V by 5 bases and J by 2 bases, and 12 bases separated the two germline ends. CDR3 size: 14 residues. CDR3 DNA sequence: TGTGCCAGCAGCCACACACAGGGAAACACTGAAGCTTTCTTT. As protein: CASSHTQGNTEAFF.

This chain links TRBV6-1 with TRBJ2-2; 7 bases agree with TRBD1. Germline loops: CDR1 MNHNS, CDR2 SASEGT. The CDR3 runs to 18 residues. The V and J ends lost 2 bases and 0 bases, in that order; junction bases with no gene match: 9. CDR3 nucleotides: TGTGCCAGCAGTGAACCCACCACCGGGACAGCGAACACCGGGGAGCTGTTTTTT. This gives the protein CASSEPTTGTANTGELFF.

The DNA of the CDR3 is TGTGCCAGTACAGTTACTAACTATGGCTACACCTTC. This codes for CASTVTNYGYTF. The chain employs TRBV28 and TRBJ1-2, with D unresolved. The CDR3 covers 12 residues. V was trimmed by 9 bases and J by 0 bases, leaving 8 bases between them. The germline V gene encodes CDR1 MDHEN and CDR2 SYDVKM.

The chain employs TRBV21-1 and TRBJ2-7; the D call of TRBD2 is as the table states it, not checked on the DNA. TRBV21-1 is assigned pseudogene status. This CDR3 spans 16 amino acids. The CDR3 sequence is CASSKEGSREKYEQYF. CDR3 nucleotides: TGTGCCAGCAGCAAAGAAGGGTCCCGGGAGAAATACGAGCAGTACTTC.

V gene TRBV19 combines with J gene TRBJ1-5; TRBD1 might be the D (5 bases). Germline CDR1 LNHDA, CDR2 SQIVND (reference sequence). Trimming stripped 2 bases from V and 6 bases from J, with 17 bases between. This CDR3 contains 16 residues. The chain's CDR3 is CASSIPGLNSGQPQHF. The CDR3 bases are TGTGCCAGTAGTATACCGGGACTAAATTCGGGTCAGCCCCAGCATTTT.

This chain joins TRBV7-9 and TRBJ2-1, with D possibly TRBD2 on 5 matching bases. Trimming left V 0 bases short and J 8 bases short, with 8 bases between. CDR3 length: 13 residues. Germline V gene sequence: CDR1 SEHNR, CDR2 FQNEAQ (reference sequence). CDR3 in DNA: TGTGCCAGCAGCTTAGCGGGGAGCGATGAGCAGTTCTTC. Protein sequence: CASSLAGSDEQFF.

The V gene is TRBV10-2, the J gene TRBJ2-2; the D is unclear. The V and J ends lost 7 bases and 4 bases respectively, with 13 bases between them. Germline V gene lookup returns CDR1 WSHSY and CDR2 SAAADI. This CDR3 is 14 amino acids long. CDR3 loop: CASKATKSTGELFF. The CDR3 DNA reads as TGCGCCAGCAAAGCGACCAAGTCCACCGGGGAGCTGTTTTTT.

This chain links TRBV5-6 with TRBJ2-3, with 8 bases lining up with TRBD1. V gave up 7 bases and J gave up 3 bases; unmatched junction bases: 13. Per the germline V gene, CDR1 is SGHDT and CDR2 is YYEEEE. The CDR3 length is 16 residues. The CDR3 here is CASGLLAGGATDTQYF. The CDR3 DNA reads TGTGCCAGCGGATTACTGGCAGGGGGCGCAACAGATACGCAGTATTTT.

The chain links TRBV5-1 to TRBJ2-7; D is perhaps TRBD1 (6 bases). The length of the CDR3 is 14 residues. V was trimmed by 1 base and J by 2 bases, leaving 10 bases between them. In germline, CDR1 is SGHRS, CDR2 YFSETQ. The CDR3 DNA follows: TGCGCCAGCAGCTTGACAGGGTCTGCCTACGAGCAGTACTTC. Residues: CASSLTGSAYEQYF.

Only one count was recorded for this clone. The chain has TRBV19 and TRBJ2-1; D may be TRBD2 (5 bases). The CDR3 is made up of 15 amino acids. V was pared by 4 bases and J by 1 base, with 11 bases between. CDR1 is LNHDA, CDR2 SQIVND, per germline (reference sequence). The DNA for the CDR3 is TGTGCCAGTAGTAGGGCGGGCCCTTCCTACAATGAGCAGTTCTTC. Translation gives CASSRAGPSYNEQFF.

The chain is built from TRBV20-1 and TRBJ1-1, with TRBD1 as a possible D gene (5 bases). The CDR3 is made up of 14 amino acids. The germline CDR1 and CDR2 sequences are DFQATT and SNEGSKA (reference sequence). Trimming took off 3 bases at V and 3 bases at J, with 14 bases between the two ends. This CDR3 is CSASKSDSYTEAFF. The CDR3 region has the DNA TGCAGTGCTAGTAAATCCGACAGCTACACTGAAGCTTTCTTT.